A selection of T cell receptor beta chains follows, all from one sample in a study of T cell changes during pregnancy in multiple sclerosis. The method was immunoSEQ multiplex PCR; TCRdb's version includes in-frame clones alone and lacks a portion of them. This table has around 130,000 clones, roughly 96% appearing once. The sequenced sample was peripheral blood, obtained after pregnancy. The receptors originated from a female donor with multiple sclerosis, enrolled in a pregnancy study. Each CDR3 is given with its conserved first and last residue. D genes are given only for firm matches.

j_gene	d_gene	len	v_gene	CDR3aa
TRBJ2-7	NA	15	TRBV6-5	CASRQGRTSSYEQYF
TRBJ1-2	NA	15	TRBV5-1	CASSLDGGRTYGYIF
TRBJ2-3	NA	13	TRBV5-3	CARSPRGTDTQYF
TRBJ1-1	NA	14	TRBV28	CASSFRGLGTEAFF
TRBJ2-7	TRBD2	19	TRBV4-3	CASSQDAPGLAPPSYEQYF
TRBJ2-1	NA	14	TRBV4-3	CASSRPGLYNEQFF
TRBJ2-1	TRBD1	15	TRBV6-5	CASRSRQGAHNEQFF
TRBJ2-1	NA	16	TRBV7-7	CASSLTSTNLRGEQFF
TRBJ2-7	NA	14	TRBV5-6	CASSPGGAYDEQYF
TRBJ2-1	NA	13	TRBV29-1	CSVGPGSYNEQFF
TRBJ2-7	NA	14	TRBV11-1	CASCDGTGVWEQYF
TRBJ2-5	NA	17	TRBV11-1	CASSQLRGARFGETQYF
TRBJ1-1	NA	14	TRBV2	CASELVGANTEAFF
TRBJ2-7	NA	13	TRBV27	CASSLLSTYEQYF
TRBJ2-7	NA	14	TRBV7-2	CASSLGGFSYEQYF
TRBJ2-1	NA	15	TRBV5-6	CASSLGVSRGNEQFF
TRBJ1-1	NA	15	TRBV7-9	CASSLATVMNTEAFF
TRBJ2-2	TRBD2	16	TRBV7-9	CASSLVEREYPGELFF
TRBJ2-2	TRBD2	16	TRBV27	CASSLGLAGNTGELFF
TRBJ1-2	TRBD1	17	TRBV15	CATSSPGQGLGNYGYTF
TRBJ2-3	NA	14	TRBV7-3	CASSLLARTDTQYF
TRBJ2-1	TRBD2	15	TRBV7-8	CASSLGLAGAGEQFF
TRBJ2-7	TRBD1	16	TRBV5-4	CASSPKGAPISYEQYF
TRBJ1-6	NA	12	TRBV6-5	CASRGYNSPLHF
TRBJ2-6	TRBD1	19	TRBV5-1	CASSSSPPGQGSGANVLTF
TRBJ2-1	TRBD2	16	TRBV4-2	CASSQERGGVYNEQFF
TRBJ2-2	TRBD1	13	TRBV29-1	CSALTGGSGELFF
TRBJ2-1	TRBD2	12	TRBV6-5	CASSWGGNEQFF
TRBJ2-5	TRBD1	15	TRBV28	CASSLPGTGQETQYF
TRBJ2-2	NA	14	TRBV6-5	CASRPTGITGELFF
TRBJ2-2	NA	19	TRBV29-1	CSVVSGTSIWGEPTGELFF
TRBJ2-1	NA	16	TRBV7-9	CASSILSGVYFNEQFF
TRBJ2-7	NA	14	TRBV19	CASMQQGDTYEQYF
TRBJ2-1	NA	14	TRBV7-2	CASSPGTHNNEQFF
TRBJ2-1	TRBD2	16	TRBV9	CASSVLGTSGNNEQFF
TRBJ2-1	NA	14	TRBV5-1	CASSPRPGAVEQFF
TRBJ1-4	NA	14	TRBV5-1	CASSFGRLNEKLFF
TRBJ2-7	TRBD2	14	TRBV25-1	CASSASGSTGEQYF
TRBJ2-7	TRBD2	15	TRBV30	CAWSVPQRGTYEQYF
TRBJ2-2	TRBD1	13	TRBV28	CASGDRGHGELFF
TRBJ2-7	NA	12	TRBV19	CASSIGGYEQYF
TRBJ2-1	TRBD2	14	TRBV5-6	CASSFGTNYNEQFF
TRBJ2-7	NA	13	TRBV18	CASSLRGGDEQYF
TRBJ1-1	NA	14	TRBV18	CASSPAGLDTEAFF
TRBJ2-7	TRBD1	15	TRBV13	CASSLGTGGFYEQYF
TRBJ1-2	NA	14	TRBV29-1	CSVEDTGMGYGYTF
TRBJ1-2	NA	13	TRBV6-1	CASSELPGDGYTF